The clone carrying this T cell receptor beta chain showed up many times. Its antigen is still unknown. If no ophthalmopathy progression occurred within 18 months, Graves' hyperthyroidism was stable. Exclusion criteria comprised uncontrolled infection, other autoimmune disease, pregnancy or lactation. Losses at the gene ends were 1 base for V and 6 bases for J; bases not matched to a gene: 4. This CDR3 contains 14 residues. Germline CDR1 is SGHTA and CDR2 is FQGNSA. This sample is part of a study of T cells in Graves' hyperthyroidism and ophthalmopathy. The overall study: The authors collected peripheral blood at initial diagnosis, before any treatment. Whole-study findings and limits: Most clonotypes expanded in the thyroid (above 0.001) were also present in blood.

Amplification of TCR beta CDR3 regions was performed using RNA transcripts as template. The primer set for the first-round RT-PCR of the TCR CDR3 was HTBI. TCRdb ran MiXCR on the multiplex PCR reads and lists one entry per CDR3 protein. This sample has about 320,000 distinct CDR3 sequences, with approximately 16% found just once. The sample comprised blood. The sequence derives from a man aged 30-40 years with Graves' hyperthyroidism. The chain has TRBV7-2 and TRBJ1-2; 8 nucleotides match TRBD1. CDR3 DNA: TGTGCCAGCAGCTTAGGGACAGGGCTGCATGGCTACACCTTC. Protein sequence: CASSLGTGLHGYTF.